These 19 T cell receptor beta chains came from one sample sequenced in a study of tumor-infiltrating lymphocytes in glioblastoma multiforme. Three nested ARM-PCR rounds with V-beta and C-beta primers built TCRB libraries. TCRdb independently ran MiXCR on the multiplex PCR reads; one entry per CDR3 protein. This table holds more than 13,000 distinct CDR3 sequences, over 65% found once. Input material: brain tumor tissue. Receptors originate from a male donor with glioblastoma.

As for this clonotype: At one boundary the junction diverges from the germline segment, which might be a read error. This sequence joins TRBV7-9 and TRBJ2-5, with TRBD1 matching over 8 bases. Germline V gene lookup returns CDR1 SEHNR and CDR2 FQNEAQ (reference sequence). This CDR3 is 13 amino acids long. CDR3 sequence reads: CASNLQGGETQYF. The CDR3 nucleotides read TGTGCCAGCAACTTACAGGGGGGAGAGACCCAGTACTTC. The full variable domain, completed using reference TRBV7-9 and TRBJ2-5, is DTGVSQNPRHKITKRGQNVTFRCDPISEHNRLYWYRQTLGQGPEFLTYFQNEAQLEKSRLLSDRFSAERPKGSFSTLEIQRTEQGDSAMYLCASNLQGGETQYFGPGTRLLVL.

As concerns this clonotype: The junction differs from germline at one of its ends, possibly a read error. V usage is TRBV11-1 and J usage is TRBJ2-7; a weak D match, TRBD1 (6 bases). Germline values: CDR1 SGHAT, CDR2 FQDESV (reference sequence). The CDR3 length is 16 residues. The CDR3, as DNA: TGTGACAGCAGCTTAGCGCGTCTGGATAGGGGGTACAATCAGTATTTC. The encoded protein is CDSSLARLDRGYNQYF. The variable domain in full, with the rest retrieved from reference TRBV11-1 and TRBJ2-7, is EAEVAQSPRYKITEKSQAVAFWCDPISGHATLYWYRQILGQGPELLVQFQDESVVDDSQLPKDRFSAERLKGVDSTLKIQPAELGDSAMYLCDSSLARLDRGYNQYFGPGTRLTVT.

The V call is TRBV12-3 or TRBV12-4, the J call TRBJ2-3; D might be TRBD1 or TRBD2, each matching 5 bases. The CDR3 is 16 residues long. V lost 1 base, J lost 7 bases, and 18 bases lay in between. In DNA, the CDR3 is TGTGCCAGCAGTTTAGTTTTCGGGGAAGGGGCAAATACGCAGTATTTT. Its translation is CASSLVFGEGANTQYF.

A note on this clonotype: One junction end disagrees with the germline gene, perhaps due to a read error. CDR3 nucleotide sequence: TGCGCCAGCAGCTTAGTTCCAGACGTGCAGTTCTTC. This sequence encodes CASSLVPDVQFF. This chain joins TRBV11-2 and TRBJ2-1; no clear D gene. CDR1 is SGHAT and CDR2 is FQNNGV in the germline V gene. CDR3 length: 12 amino acids.

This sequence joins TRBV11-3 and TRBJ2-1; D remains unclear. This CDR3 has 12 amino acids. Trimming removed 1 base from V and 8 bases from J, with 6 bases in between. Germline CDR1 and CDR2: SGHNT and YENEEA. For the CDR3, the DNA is TGTGCCAGCAGCTTAGCCCCCTATGAGCAGTTCTTC. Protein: CASSLAPYEQFF.

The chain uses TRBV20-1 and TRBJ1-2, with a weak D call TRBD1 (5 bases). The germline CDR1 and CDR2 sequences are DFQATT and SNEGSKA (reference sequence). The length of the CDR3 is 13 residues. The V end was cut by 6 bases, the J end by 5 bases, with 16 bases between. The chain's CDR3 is CSAPGPSSYGYTF. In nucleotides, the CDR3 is TGCAGTGCGCCGGGACCGTCTTCATATGGCTACACCTTC.

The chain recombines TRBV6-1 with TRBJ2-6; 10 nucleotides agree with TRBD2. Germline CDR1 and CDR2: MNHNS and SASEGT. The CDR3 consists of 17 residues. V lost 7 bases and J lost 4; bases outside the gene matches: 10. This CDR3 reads CASNSASGGWGANVLTF. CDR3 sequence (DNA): TGTGCCAGCAACTCGGCTAGCGGGGGCTGGGGGGCCAACGTCCTGACTTTC.

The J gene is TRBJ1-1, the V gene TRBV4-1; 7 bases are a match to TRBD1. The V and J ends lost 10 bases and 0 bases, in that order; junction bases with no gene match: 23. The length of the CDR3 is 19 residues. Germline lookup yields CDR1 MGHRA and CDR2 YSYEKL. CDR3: CAISQDLVTGWRMNTEAFF. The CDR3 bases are TGCGCCATTAGCCAAGATCTGGTGACAGGGTGGAGAATGAACACTGAAGCTTTCTTT.

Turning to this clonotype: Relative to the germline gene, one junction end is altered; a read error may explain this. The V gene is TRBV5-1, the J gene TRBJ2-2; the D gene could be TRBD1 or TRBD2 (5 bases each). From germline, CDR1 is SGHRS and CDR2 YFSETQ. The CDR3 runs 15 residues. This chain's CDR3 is CASSVGRWNTWELFF. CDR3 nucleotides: TGCGCCAGCAGCGTGGGACGGTGGAACACCTGGGAGCTGTTTTTT.

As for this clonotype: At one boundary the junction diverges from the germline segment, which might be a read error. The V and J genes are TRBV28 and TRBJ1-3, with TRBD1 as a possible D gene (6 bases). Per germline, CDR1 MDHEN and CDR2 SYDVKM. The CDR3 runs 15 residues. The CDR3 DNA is TGTGCCTGCAGTTTGGGGGGGGCGGATGGGAACACCATATATTTT. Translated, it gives CACSLGGADGNTIYF.

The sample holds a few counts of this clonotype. The CDR3 nucleotides read TGTGCCAGCAGCCCGCTCCTAGGAGGGACTGAAAAACTGTTTTTT. Its protein product is CASSPLLGGTEKLFF. This sequence joins TRBV7-8 and TRBJ1-4; TRBD1 might be the D (5 bases). The CDR3 spans 15 residues. In germline, CDR1 is SGHVS, CDR2 FQNEAQ. V was trimmed by 5 bases and J by 7 bases, leaving 17 bases between them.

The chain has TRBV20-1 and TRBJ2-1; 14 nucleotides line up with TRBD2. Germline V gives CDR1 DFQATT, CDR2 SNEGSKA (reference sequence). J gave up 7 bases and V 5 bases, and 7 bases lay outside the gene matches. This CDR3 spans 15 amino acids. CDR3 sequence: CSAPGLAGGLNEQFF. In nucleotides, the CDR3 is TGCAGTGCTCCCGGACTAGCGGGAGGTCTTAATGAGCAGTTCTTC.

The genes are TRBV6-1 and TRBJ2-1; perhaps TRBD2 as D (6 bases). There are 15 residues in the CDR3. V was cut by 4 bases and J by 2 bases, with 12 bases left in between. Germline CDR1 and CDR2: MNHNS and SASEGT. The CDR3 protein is CASSVWEDPYNEQFF. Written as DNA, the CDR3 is TGTGCCAGCAGTGTGTGGGAGGACCCCTACAATGAGCAGTTCTTC.

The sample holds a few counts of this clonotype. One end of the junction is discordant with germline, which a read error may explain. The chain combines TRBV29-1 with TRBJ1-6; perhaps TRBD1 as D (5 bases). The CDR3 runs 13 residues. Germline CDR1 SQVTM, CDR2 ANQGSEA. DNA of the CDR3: TGCAGCGCTGCCAGGGATAGAGAATCACACCTCCACTTT. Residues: CSAARDRESHLHF.

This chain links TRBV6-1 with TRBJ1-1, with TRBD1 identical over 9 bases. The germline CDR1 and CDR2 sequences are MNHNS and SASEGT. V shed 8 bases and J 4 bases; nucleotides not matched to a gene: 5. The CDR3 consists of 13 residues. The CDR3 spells CASEETGGTEAFF. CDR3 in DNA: TGTGCCAGCGAGGAGACAGGGGGCACTGAAGCTTTCTTT.

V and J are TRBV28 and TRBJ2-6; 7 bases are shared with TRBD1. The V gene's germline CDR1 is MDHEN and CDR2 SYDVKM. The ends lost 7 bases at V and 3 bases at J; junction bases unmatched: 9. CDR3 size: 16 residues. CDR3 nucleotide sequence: TGTGCCAGCAACCCCACTAGGGGGCTTGGGGCCAACGTCCTGACTTTC. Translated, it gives CASNPTRGLGANVLTF.

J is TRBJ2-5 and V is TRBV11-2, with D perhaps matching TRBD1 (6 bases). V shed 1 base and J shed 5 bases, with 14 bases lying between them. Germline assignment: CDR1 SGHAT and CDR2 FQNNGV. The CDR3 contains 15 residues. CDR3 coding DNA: TGTGCCAGCAGCTTAGGCGCTGACAGGACGGAGACCCAGTACTTC. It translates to CASSLGADRTETQYF.

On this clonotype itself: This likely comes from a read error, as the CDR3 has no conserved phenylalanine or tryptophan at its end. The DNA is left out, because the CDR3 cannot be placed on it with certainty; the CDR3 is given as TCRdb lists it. CDR3 sequence reads: CATESREGPTGELLS. V and J are TRBV24-1 and TRBJ2-2; TRBD2, the D gene given by the table, was not confirmed from the DNA. Germline CDR1 and CDR2: KGHDR and SFDVKD. The CDR3 length equals 15 residues, ends included.

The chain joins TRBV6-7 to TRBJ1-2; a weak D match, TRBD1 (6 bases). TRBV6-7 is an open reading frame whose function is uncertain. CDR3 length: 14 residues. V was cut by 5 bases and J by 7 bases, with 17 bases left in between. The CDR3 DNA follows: TGTGCCAGCAGTCGTCCACAGGGATCACTTGGCTACACCTTC. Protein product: CASSRPQGSLGYTF.